Shown below are 13 T cell receptor beta chains from a single sample sequenced in a study of CD8+ T cells in alopecia areata. It was cDNA, reverse transcribed from extracted RNA, that served as the sequencing template. This table comes from immunoSEQ multiplex PCR, and its TCRdb copy is limited to in-frame clones, with some not included. This sample includes about 270,000 clones with no singletons; its ten biggest clones take up less than 1.5%. Cells that came from pooled cutaneous lymph nodes were sorted using CD4, CD8alpha, NKG2D, NKG2ACE and other markers. The specimen was CD4+ T cells sorted from a lymph node. These receptors were taken from a C3H/HeJ mouse with alopecia areata. Mouse strain MHC haplotype: H2-k.

This clone was picked up a small number of times. Genes here carry mouse names. The read stops 4 residues short of the end of the CDR3; the missing end is completed from the germline J gene. V and J are TRBV13-2 and TRBJ2-1; TRBD2 agrees at 11 bases. Germline V CDR1 and CDR2: NNHNN, SYGAGS (reference sequence). There are 16 residues in the CDR3. Trimming took 3 bases from V and 5 from J; bases not matched to a gene: 7. CDR3: CASGGDWGGEDAEQFF. The CDR3 bases that were read are TGTGCCAGCGGTGGCGACTGGGGGGGAGAGGATGCT.

This clone has only a few counts. Gene names follow the mouse nomenclature. The read falls 4 residues short of the CDR3 end, and the missing part is taken from the germline J gene. Other DNA sequences from this sample encode an identical CDR3 as well. This rearrangement joins TRBV5 to TRBJ2-7, with 7 bases matching TRBD1. Germline V gene data show CDR1 as LGHNA and CDR2 as YNLKQL (reference sequence). This CDR3 region has 13 residues. CDR3 DNA, as far as it was read: TGTGCCAGCAGCCAAGGGGGACAGTAT. This encodes CASSQGGQY. The whole CDR3 sequence is CASSQGGQYEQYF.

A remark on this clone: Gene names are the mouse ones. The DNA ends 4 residues before the CDR3 does, and the rest of the CDR3 is filled in from the germline J gene. The chain uses TRBV19 and TRBJ2-2; 9 bases line up with TRBD2. This CDR3 has 16 amino acids. CDR1 and CDR2 (germline): FNHDT, SITEND (reference sequence). V lost 3 bases and J lost 1; bases outside the gene matches: 4. The part of the CDR3 DNA that was read is TGTGCCAGCAGTAATCGACTGGGGGTAAACACCGGG. The encoded protein is CASSNRLGVNTG. The whole CDR3 region reads CASSNRLGVNTGQLYF.

This clone was seen more than once but under ten times. Each gene name is a mouse one. The missing CDR3 end, 4 residues past where the read stops, is filled in from the germline J gene. V and J are TRBV13-3 and TRBJ2-1; 9 bases map to TRBD1. Germline V gene sequence: CDR1 NNHDY, CDR2 SYVADS. Trimming took 4 bases from V and 1 from J; bases not matched to a gene: 3. The CDR3 runs to 15 residues. CDR3 in amino acids: CASSHRGLNYAEQFF. The DNA read from the CDR3 is TGTGCCAGCAGTCACAGGGGGCTGAACTATGCT.

Of note for this clone: All gene names here are mouse names. The sequence runs out 4 residues before the end of the CDR3; the remainder is reconstructed from the germline J gene. The chain joins TRBV13-1 to TRBJ2-1; 7 nucleotides match TRBD2. CDR3 size: 13 residues. V trimming: 4 bases; J trimming: 6 bases; junction bases outside the gene matches: 4. Germline lookup yields CDR1 NSHNY and CDR2 SYGAGN. Partial CDR3 DNA: TGTGCCAGCAGTTTGGGGGGAGGTGCT. Residues: CASSLGGGA. The full-length CDR3 reads as CASSLGGGAEQFF.

Comments on this clone: The gene names given are mouse names. The DNA ends 4 residues before the CDR3 does, and the rest of the CDR3 is filled in from the germline J gene. The chain has TRBV1 and TRBJ2-4; no clear D. This CDR3 has 14 residues. The germline V gene has CDR1 NSQYPW and CDR2 LRSPGD (reference sequence). The CDR3 reads CTCSADSQKNTLYF. CDR3 DNA, as far as it was read: TGCACCTGCAGTGCAGATTCCCAGAAAAAC.

This clone has just a few counts. These gene names are mouse names. The DNA ends 4 residues before the CDR3 does, and the rest of the CDR3 is filled in from the germline J gene. Other DNA sequences from this sample encode an identical CDR3 as well. The chain is built from TRBV19 and TRBJ2-1; 9 bases map to TRBD2. The CDR3 sequence is 16 residues long. The germline V gene encodes CDR1 FNHDT and CDR2 SITEND (reference sequence). Trimming took 1 base from V and 1 from J; bases not matched to a gene: 3. CDR3 DNA, as far as it was read: TGTGCCAGCAGTATACCTCTGGGGGGGAACTATGCT. This encodes CASSIPLGGNYA. The full CDR3 sequence reads CASSIPLGGNYAEQFF.

Concerning this clone itself: Each gene name is a mouse one. The read stops 4 residues short of the end of the CDR3; the missing end is completed from the germline J gene. The rearrangement links TRBV19 to TRBJ2-2; TRBD1 agrees at 10 bases. V lost 1 base to trimming and J lost 6 bases; unmatched junction nucleotides: 3. Germline V gene lookup returns CDR1 FNHDT and CDR2 SITEND (reference sequence). This CDR3 comprises 15 residues. The CDR3 sequence is CASSILGQGPGQLYF. CDR3 DNA, as far as it was read: TGTGCCAGCAGTATATTGGGACAGGGGCCCGGG. Looking up the rest from reference TRBV19 and TRBJ2-2 gives the full variable domain: GGIITQTPKFLIGQEGQKLTLKCQQNFNHDTMYWYRQDSGKGLRLIYYSITENDLQKGDLSEGYDASREKKSSFSLTVTSAQKNEMAVFLCASSILGQGPGQLYFGEGSKLTVL.

Concerning this clone: Genes and germline are mouse. CDR3 DNA, as far as it was read: TGTGCCTGGAGTCCCTCGACAGGTTCCTATAATTCGCCC. This codes for CAWSPSTGSYNSP. The entire CDR3 protein reads CAWSPSTGSYNSPLYF. The rearrangement uses TRBV31 and TRBJ1-6; tentative D call: TRBD1 (6 bases). Sequencing ends 3 residues short of the CDR3 end; the germline J gene provides the rest. TRBJ1-6 is labeled an ORF, and its function is uncertain. V lost 1 base and J 0 bases, leaving 10 bases between the germline ends. The CDR3 is 16 amino acids. Germline V gene lookup returns CDR1 GKSSPN and CDR2 SITVG.

The sample holds a few counts of this clone. Each gene name is a mouse one. The CDR3 DNA, read in part, is TGTGCCAGCAGTCGACTGGGACCTCAAGAC. This gives the protein CASSRLGPQD. The CDR3, in full, reads CASSRLGPQDTQYF. This chain uses TRBV19 with TRBJ2-5, with 7 bases lining up with TRBD2. Read sequence stops 4 residues before the CDR3 end, and the germline J gene provides the missing end. Per germline, CDR1 FNHDT and CDR2 SITEND (reference sequence). V gave up 4 bases and J gave up 3 bases; unmatched junction bases: 5. The CDR3 consists of 14 residues.

In its sample, this clone was seen a few times. Gene names refer to mouse genes. The CDR3 is cut off 4 residues early in the read; its end comes from the germline J gene. V gene TRBV13-1 combines with J gene TRBJ2-1; 10 bases map to TRBD2. J was trimmed by 4 bases and V by 3 bases; bases with no gene match: 4. This CDR3 contains 15 residues. The V gene's germline CDR1 is NSHNY and CDR2 SYGAGN. The CDR3 is CASSANWGGYAEQFF. Partial CDR3 DNA: TGTGCCAGCAGTGCCAACTGGGGGGGGTATGCT.

There are a few counts of this clone. Genes and germline are mouse. The read comes to an end 4 residues before the CDR3 does, leaving the germline J gene to fill in the end. The chain has TRBV1 and TRBJ2-2, with 14 bases that match TRBD2. This CDR3 is built from 18 residues. CDR1 is NSQYPW, CDR2 LRSPGD, per germline (reference sequence). Germline trimming cut 2 bases from V and 2 bases from J; bases unmatched to any gene: 4. CDR3 sequence: CTCSARDWGGENTGQLYF. The CDR3 DNA, read in part, is TGCACCTGCAGTGCAAGGGACTGGGGGGGCGAGAACACCGGG.

This clone was seen only a few times. The genes are named according to mouse. Read coverage stops 4 residues before the CDR3 terminus; the germline J gene supplies the remainder. The rearrangement uses TRBV19 and TRBJ2-2; D is possibly TRBD1 (6 bases). The CDR3 is 13 residues long. The germline CDR1 and CDR2 sequences are FNHDT and SITEND (reference sequence). The V gene lost 8 bases and the J gene lost 3 bases, with 11 bases spanning the gap. Incomplete CDR3 DNA: TGTGCCAGTCAGGGGAGAGACACCGGG. It translates to CASQGRDTG. The CDR3 as a whole reads CASQGRDTGQLYF.